The rows below give T cell receptor beta chains drawn from one sample of a study of CD8 T cells in ankylosing spondylitis. TCRdb recomputed calls from the 5' RACE reads with MiXCR, one row per CDR3 protein. Of around 160,000 distinct CDR3 sequences listed, 11% were seen once; the top ten hold roughly 29%. Sequencing was carried out using blood, either unsorted or a sorted T cell fraction (not recorded which). Receptors were obtained from a male donor with ankylosing spondylitis or in good health (not recorded which). CDR3s include the opening cysteine and the closing phenylalanine or tryptophan. The D gene is left open where the match is weak. Some rows have no size entry. The others give once, few or many, or a class for an expanded clone.

v_gene,j_gene,abundance,d_gene,CDR3aa,CDR3nt
TRBV29-1,TRBJ1-1,many,NA,CSVFSGNTEAFF,TGCAGCGTCTTTAGTGGGAACACTGAAGCTTTCTTT
TRBV24-1,TRBJ2-7,many,TRBD1,CATSDLRTGYEQYF,TGTGCCACCAGTGATTTGCGGACAGGGTACGAGCAGTACTTC
TRBV10-1,TRBJ2-3,NA,TRBD2,CASSSGSGERTDTQYF,TGCGCCAGCTCTAGCGGGAGCGGGGAACGCACAGATACGCAGTATTTT
TRBV6-5,TRBJ2-7,many,NA,CASSYSGLYEQYF,TGTGCCAGCAGTTACTCAGGCCTTTACGAGCAGTACTTC
TRBV6-1,TRBJ1-2,NA,NA,CASSPSGVNYGYTF,TGTGCCAGCAGTCCGTCTGGGGTGAACTATGGCTACACCTTC
TRBV18,TRBJ1-2,few,NA,CASSLSTTRPYGYTF,TGTGCCAGCTCACTATCCACGACACGGCCTTATGGCTACACCTTC
TRBV19,TRBJ1-2,NA,NA,CASTSGTSRAYGYTF,TGTGCCAGTACCTCCGGGACCAGTCGGGCGTATGGCTACACCTTC
TRBV3-1,TRBJ2-3,NA,TRBD2,CASSQDMAGGADTQYF,TGTGCCAGCAGCCAAGATATGGCGGGGGGGGCTGATACGCAGTATTTT
TRBV27,TRBJ1-1,many,TRBD1,CASSKQGFEAFF,TGTGCCAGCAGTAAACAGGGGTTTGAAGCTTTCTTT
TRBV10-1,TRBJ2-3,many,TRBD2,CASSAGGASTDTQYF,TGCGCCAGCAGTGCCGGGGGGGCTAGCACAGATACGCAGTATTTT
TRBV6-5,TRBJ1-3,NA,TRBD1,CASYSRGLSSGNTIYF,TGTGCCAGCTATTCCAGGGGGCTTAGCTCTGGAAACACCATATATTTT
TRBV12-3/TRBV12-4,TRBJ2-2,many,TRBD2,CASSITGTSDGELFF,TGTGCCAGCAGTATAACCGGGACTAGCGACGGGGAGCTGTTTTTT
TRBV7-9,TRBJ1-4,few,NA,CASSQDSEKLFF,TGTGCCAGCAGCCAAGACAGTGAAAAACTGTTTTTT
TRBV27,TRBJ2-6,many,NA,CATTGRIGANVLTF,TGTGCCACCACTGGGCGGATTGGGGCCAACGTCCTGACTTTC
TRBV5-1,TRBJ1-4,many,TRBD1,CASSKGQGREKLFF,TGCGCCAGCAGCAAAGGACAGGGAAGGGAAAAACTGTTTTTT
TRBV11-2,TRBJ2-7,NA,NA,CASSLGPGIEGVDEQYF,TGTGCCAGCAGCTTAGGTCCCGGGATCGAAGGGGTTGACGAGCAGTACTTC
TRBV7-6,TRBJ1-3,many,TRBD1,CASSTGTGLRNTIYF,TGTGCCAGCAGCACCGGGACAGGGTTGAGAAACACCATATATTTT
TRBV4-2,TRBJ1-2,few,NA,CASSQEISRAYTF,TGTGCCAGCAGCCAAGAGATATCCAGAGCATACACCTTC
TRBV20-1,TRBJ1-5,many,NA,CSARDASQPQHF,TGCAGTGCTAGAGACGCCTCTCAGCCCCAGCATTTT
TRBV29-1,TRBJ1-1,many,TRBD1,CSVENRGLPTEAFF,TGCAGCGTTGAGAACAGGGGTTTACCAACTGAAGCTTTCTTT
TRBV7-2,TRBJ2-3,NA,TRBD1,CASSLGGTGGTDTQYF,TGTGCCAGCAGCTTAGGCGGGACAGGCGGCACAGATACGCAGTATTTT
TRBV5-4,TRBJ2-5,NA,NA,CASSITGEETQYF,TGTGCCAGCAGTATAACGGGGGAAGAGACCCAGTACTTC
TRBV5-1,TRBJ2-7,NA,NA,CASSFPGAAYEQYF,TGCGCCAGCAGCTTTCCCGGAGCGGCCTACGAGCAGTACTTC
TRBV3-1,TRBJ2-7,many,NA,CASSQDQGTYEQYF,TGTGCCAGCAGCCAAGATCAGGGGACCTACGAGCAGTACTTC
TRBV28,TRBJ2-3,many,NA,CASSFGLPGYTQYF,TGTGCCAGCAGTTTTGGGCTCCCTGGGTATACGCAGTATTTT